The rows below give T cell receptor beta chains drawn from one sample of a study of T cells in pancreatic ductal adenocarcinoma. The repertoire was sequenced with immunoSEQ multiplex PCR; TCRdb's copy has only in-frame clones and lacks some. The data show 15,000 to 20,000 clones, with more than 70% seen just once and 0.94% held by the top ten. Sequencing input: PBMCs. The source is a human donor with pancreatic ductal adenocarcinoma. The CDR3 runs from the conserved cysteine through the conserved F or W. A D gene is named only where the DNA matches it firmly. For some rows the clone size is stated as once, few or many, or as a class when expanded; others skip it.

d_gene: NA
v_gene: TRBV9
abundance: NA
j_gene: TRBJ2-2
CDR3aa: CASSVAMAAPNTGELFF
CDR3nt: TGTGCCAGCAGCGTAGCGATGGCGGCCCCGAACACCGGGGAGCTGTTTTTT

d_gene: TRBD2
v_gene: TRBV9
abundance: NA
j_gene: TRBJ2-1
CDR3aa: CASSVVGAGGDEQFF
CDR3nt: TGTGCCAGCAGCGTAGTAGGCGCGGGGGGCGATGAGCAGTTCTTC

d_gene: TRBD2
v_gene: TRBV5-4
abundance: NA
j_gene: TRBJ2-4
CDR3aa: CAISSEGRAIQYF
CDR3nt: TGTGCCATTTCCTCCGAGGGGAGGGCCATTCAGTACTTC

d_gene: NA
v_gene: TRBV18
abundance: NA
j_gene: TRBJ2-3
CDR3aa: CASSPKGDTQYF
CDR3nt: TGTGCCAGCTCACCTAAGGGGGATACGCAGTATTTT

d_gene: NA
v_gene: TRBV2
abundance: NA
j_gene: TRBJ1-5
CDR3aa: CASSERGVRGNQPQHF
CDR3nt: TGTGCCAGCAGTGAAAGGGGCGTAAGGGGCAATCAGCCCCAGCATTTT

d_gene: TRBD2
v_gene: TRBV2
abundance: NA
j_gene: TRBJ2-3
CDR3aa: CATREEISTDTQYF
CDR3nt: TGTGCCACCCGGGAGGAGATTAGCACAGATACGCAGTATTTT

d_gene: NA
v_gene: TRBV28
abundance: NA
j_gene: TRBJ1-4
CDR3aa: CASSLIGEVDEKLFF
CDR3nt: TGTGCCAGCAGTTTAATCGGCGAGGTGGATGAAAAACTGTTTTTT

d_gene: NA
v_gene: TRBV21-1
abundance: NA
j_gene: TRBJ2-7
CDR3aa: CASADSVYEQYF
CDR3nt: TGTGCCAGCGCGGACAGCGTCTACGAGCAGTACTTC

d_gene: TRBD1
v_gene: TRBV7-9
abundance: NA
j_gene: TRBJ1-5
CDR3aa: CASSRKTGTGGNQPQHF
CDR3nt: TGTGCCAGCAGCCGAAAGACCGGGACAGGGGGCAATCAGCCCCAGCATTTT

d_gene: NA
v_gene: TRBV1
abundance: NA
j_gene: TRBJ2-4
CDR3aa: CTSSPRLADNIQYF
CDR3nt: TGCACCAGCAGCCCCCGACTAGCTGACAACATTCAGTACTTC

d_gene: NA
v_gene: TRBV2
abundance: once
j_gene: TRBJ2-5
CDR3aa: CASEGRGTQYF
CDR3nt: TGTGCCAGCGAAGGCAGGGGGACCCAGTACTTC

d_gene: NA
v_gene: TRBV5-1
abundance: NA
j_gene: TRBJ1-4
CDR3aa: CASSLGAKTNEKLFF
CDR3nt: TGCGCCAGCAGCTTGGGAGCTAAAACCAATGAAAAACTGTTTTTT

d_gene: NA
v_gene: TRBV7-2
abundance: NA
j_gene: TRBJ2-1
CDR3aa: CASSLDRNNEQFF
CDR3nt: TGTGCCAGCAGCTTAGACAGGAACAATGAGCAGTTCTTC

d_gene: TRBD2
v_gene: TRBV18
abundance: NA
j_gene: TRBJ2-7
CDR3aa: CASSPGTNSYEQYF
CDR3nt: TGTGCCAGCTCGCCCGGGACTAACTCCTACGAGCAGTACTTC

d_gene: NA
v_gene: TRBV4-3
abundance: NA
j_gene: TRBJ1-2
CDR3aa: CASSQDVSYGYTF
CDR3nt: TGCGCCAGCAGCCAAGATGTGAGCTATGGCTACACCTTC